These 24 T cell receptor beta chains originate from one sample sequenced in a study of spatial heterogeneity in lung cancer. Via MiXCR, TCRdb re-called the 5' RACE reads, giving one row per CDR3 protein. The repertoire holds about 39,000 distinct CDR3 sequences, with 3.1% as singletons. Described time point: sample taken at primary tumor resection. Source: normal lung tissue next to the tumor, taken at surgery. The receptors were sampled from a male donor with early-stage non-small cell lung cancer.

This clonotype was seen repeatedly, ten times or more. The rearrangement joins TRBV5-1 to TRBJ2-3; TRBD2 matches at 9 bases. The germline gives CDR1 SGHRS, CDR2 YFSETQ. This CDR3 is built from 15 residues. With 4 bases clipped from V and 3 bases from J, the junction kept 6 bases outside the gene matches. The CDR3: CASSGASGETDTQYF. CDR3 nucleotides: TGCGCCAGCAGCGGGGCTAGCGGGGAGACAGATACGCAGTATTTT. Filled out from reference TRBV5-1 and TRBJ2-3, the complete variable domain reads KAGVTQTPRYLIKTRGQQVTLSCSPISGHRSVSWYQQTPGQGLQFLFEYFSETQRNKGNFPGRFSGRQFSNSRSEMNVSTLELGDSALYLCASSGASGETDTQYFGPGTRLTVL.

This clonotype was seen more than once but under ten times. The genes are TRBV7-8 and TRBJ1-4; tentatively, D is TRBD1 (5 bases). V was trimmed by 0 bases and J by 7 bases, leaving 18 bases between them. The CDR3 has 17 residues. Germline V gene lookup returns CDR1 SGHVS and CDR2 FQNEAQ. DNA for the CDR3: TGTGCCAGCAGCTTAGCTGGGGGATCCCGGAACAGTGAAAAACTGTTTTTT. Protein: CASSLAGGSRNSEKLFF.

This clonotype has ten or more counts. J is TRBJ2-6 and V is TRBV20-1, with TRBD1 identical over 8 bases. Per germline, CDR1 DFQATT and CDR2 SNEGSKA (reference sequence). V lost 1 base and J lost 0; bases outside the gene matches: 11. The CDR3 loop spans 19 amino acids. Written as DNA, the CDR3 is TGCAGTGCTAGAGTCAACCCGGGACAGGAAAACTCTGGGGCCAACGTCCTGACTTTC. Protein product: CSARVNPGQENSGANVLTF.

This chain uses TRBV5-1 with TRBJ2-3; D is unclear. Trimming removed 1 base at V and 1 base at J, with 13 bases between. The CDR3 is made up of 16 amino acids. Germline-derived CDR1 and CDR2 are SGHRS and YFSETQ. Written as DNA, the CDR3 is TGCGCCAGCAGCTTGTTGCCTAACCGGGGCACAGATACGCAGTATTTT. As protein: CASSLLPNRGTDTQYF. The full variable domain, rest sourced from reference TRBV5-1 and TRBJ2-3, is KAGVTQTPRYLIKTRGQQVTLSCSPISGHRSVSWYQQTPGQGLQFLFEYFSETQRNKGNFPGRFSGRQFSNSRSEMNVSTLELGDSALYLCASSLLPNRGTDTQYFGPGTRLTVL.

This clonotype has just a few counts. This chain uses TRBV10-3 with TRBJ1-5; 7 bases are a match to TRBD1. The trim removed 2 bases at V and 2 bases at J, leaving 0 bases unmatched. The CDR3 is 14 amino acids. Germline V lookup: CDR1 ENHRY, CDR2 SYGVKD. CDR3 nucleotide sequence: TGTGCCATCAGTGAGGACAGGGGCAATCAGCCCCAGCATTTT. Its protein is CAISEDRGNQPQHF.

This clonotype showed up many times. The chain combines TRBV28 with TRBJ2-1, with 7 positions matching TRBD2. This CDR3 region has 13 residues. Germline V gives CDR1 MDHEN, CDR2 SYDVKM. J lost 2 bases, V lost 10 bases, and 5 bases had no gene match. CDR3 bases: TGTGCCACCGCGGGAGAGCCCTACAATGAGCAGTTCTTC. It specifies CATAGEPYNEQFF.

This clonotype was observed many times. The chain employs TRBV6-1 and TRBJ2-3; 7 bases are shared with TRBD1. The V gene's germline CDR1 is MNHNS and CDR2 SASEGT. The length of the CDR3 is 16 residues. V shed 3 bases, J shed 6 bases, and the junction held 12 bases outside the gene matches. In nucleotides, the CDR3 is TGTGCCAGCAGTGATCCCTCCCCGACAGGGCTTGATACGCAGTATTTT. Translating it yields CASSDPSPTGLDTQYF.

This clonotype appeared many times. This chain joins TRBV2 and TRBJ2-3; 7 nucleotides match TRBD2. After removal of 8 bases from V and 8 bases from J, the junction contained 1 base not matched to a gene. The germline V gene has CDR1 SNHLY and CDR2 FYNNEI. The CDR3 has 10 residues. The CDR3 DNA reads TGTGCCAGCGTAGCGGGTACGCAGTATTTT. It specifies CASVAGTQYF. Based on the CDR3 plus reference TRBV2 and TRBJ2-3, the full variable domain is EPEVTQTPSHQVTQMGQEVILRCVPISNHLYFYWYRQILGQKVEFLVSFYNNEISEKSEIFDDQFSVERPDGSNFTLKIRSTKLEDSAMYFCASVAGTQYFGPGTRLTVL.

The chain recombines TRBV5-6 with TRBJ1-2; D might be TRBD1 (6 bases). CDR3 length: 14 amino acids. Trimming removed 3 bases at V and 0 bases at J, with 9 bases between. Germline CDR1 is SGHDT and CDR2 is YYEEEE. CDR3 loop: CASSWTEPNYGYTF. CDR3 bases: TGTGCCAGCAGCTGGACAGAACCTAACTATGGCTACACCTTC.

This clonotype was recorded many times. The V call is TRBV7-8, the J call TRBJ1-5; unclear D gene. The length of the CDR3 is 15 residues. The V and J ends lost 1 base and 0 bases respectively, with 7 bases between them. Germline CDR1 is SGHVS and CDR2 is FQNEAQ. The CDR3 is CASSLGPHSNQPQHF. As DNA, the CDR3 is TGTGCCAGCAGCTTAGGGCCTCATAGCAATCAGCCCCAGCATTTT.

This clonotype was seen at least ten times. The chain recombines TRBV6-5 with TRBJ2-1, with 13 bases identical to TRBD2. In germline, CDR1 is MNHEY, CDR2 SVGAGI. This CDR3 has 16 amino acids. Trimming at V came to 8 bases and at J to 7 bases, leaving 11 bases not matched to a gene. Here the CDR3 reads CASGRPGLAGMNEQFF. CDR3 in DNA: TGTGCCAGCGGTCGGCCGGGACTAGCGGGAATGAATGAGCAGTTCTTC.

This clonotype has at least ten counts. The chain combines TRBV11-3 with TRBJ1-1; D call uncertain. Trimming removed 0 bases from V and 5 bases from J, with 7 bases in between. The CDR3 is 13 residues long. Germline CDR1 and CDR2: SGHNT and YENEEA. The DNA for the CDR3 is TGTGCCAGCAGCTTAGAATCTGGGACTGAAGCTTTCTTT. Translated, it gives CASSLESGTEAFF.

This clonotype was seen repeatedly, ten times or more. This chain joins TRBV12-3 or TRBV12-4 and TRBJ1-1, with TRBD1 matching 12 bases. There are 14 residues in the CDR3. Unmatched junction bases numbered 8, after V lost 6 bases and J lost 9 bases. CDR3 region: CASRQGQGARKAFF. The CDR3 nucleotides are TGTGCCAGCAGACAGGGACAGGGGGCGCGAAAAGCTTTCTTT.

There are a few counts of this clonotype. The rearrangement links TRBV7-2 to TRBJ2-3; no firm D call. Trimming took 1 base from V and 4 from J, leaving 6 bases between them. Looked up from germline, CDR1 is SGHTA and CDR2 is FQGNSA. CDR3 size: 13 residues. The CDR3 DNA sequence: TGTGCCAGCAGCTTAGACCCGTCAGATACGCAGTATTTT. This codes for CASSLDPSDTQYF.

This clonotype was detected many times. This sequence joins TRBV28 and TRBJ1-1; the D is unclear. CDR3 size: 11 residues. V was trimmed by 3 bases and J by 6 bases, leaving 5 bases between them. Looked up from germline, CDR1 is MDHEN and CDR2 is SYDVKM. In DNA, the CDR3 is TGTGCCAGCAGTTTTTTGTCTGAAGCTTTCTTT. This sequence encodes CASSFLSEAFF.

Many counts were recorded for this clonotype. This chain's CDR3 is CASSSPRGGWGTDTQYF. The CDR3 region has the DNA TGTGCCAGCAGTTCCCCCCGGGGAGGTTGGGGCACAGATACGCAGTATTTT. The chain links TRBV12-3 or TRBV12-4 to TRBJ2-3, with D tentatively TRBD2 (6 bases). This CDR3 region has 17 residues. Trimming left V 4 bases short and J 1 base short, with 18 bases between.

By its share, this clonotype is medium-sized (0.01 to 0.1%). The chain links TRBV6-2 or TRBV6-3 to TRBJ2-7; the D is unclear. Germline CDR1 and CDR2: MNHEY and SVGEGT. There are 10 residues in the CDR3. Trimming shortened V by 8 bases and J by 2 bases, and 4 bases separated the two germline ends. The CDR3 loop is CASGTYEQYF. The CDR3 DNA reads as TGTGCCAGCGGAACCTACGAGCAGTACTTC.

In this sample, this clonotype turned up many times. CDR3: CASSLGATSGFF. CDR3 bases: TGTGCCAGCAGCCTGGGGGCGACTAGCGGGTTCTTC. The rearrangement uses TRBV2 and TRBJ2-1; 9 positions agree with TRBD2. The trim removed 6 bases at V and 15 bases at J, leaving 9 bases unmatched. The CDR3 length is 12 residues. CDR1 is SNHLY and CDR2 is FYNNEI in the germline V gene.

This clonotype has at least ten counts. This chain links TRBV19 with TRBJ1-4; tentatively, D is TRBD1 (6 bases). Germline V CDR1 and CDR2: LNHDA, SQIVND (reference sequence). The CDR3 is made up of 13 amino acids. With 9 bases removed from V and 7 bases from J, the gap between germline ends came to 15 bases. The CDR3 loop is CASSGTSGEKLFF. CDR3 in DNA: TGTGCCAGCTCGGGGACATCCGGTGAAAAACTGTTTTTT.

This clonotype was recorded at least ten times. This chain connects TRBV5-1 to TRBJ2-3, with 8 bases that match TRBD2. Trimming took 6 bases from V and 2 from J; bases not matched to a gene: 5. CDR1 SGHRS and CDR2 YFSETQ come from the germline V gene. The CDR3 totals 14 residues. CDR3 sequence reads: CASTGGTFTDTQYF. Here the CDR3 DNA reads TGCGCCAGCACGGGGGGGACTTTCACAGATACGCAGTATTTT.

This clonotype has ten or more counts. This rearrangement joins TRBV13 to TRBJ2-7; D is ambiguous. This CDR3 has 11 residues. Germline V lookup: CDR1 PRHDT, CDR2 FYEKMQ (reference sequence). V dropped 0 bases and J dropped 6 bases, with 3 bases sitting between them. The CDR3 coding sequence is TGTGCCAGCAGCTTAGGCCGCGAGCAGTACTTC. This gives the protein CASSLGREQYF.

This clonotype was observed at least ten times. The chain recombines TRBV12-3 or TRBV12-4 with TRBJ2-5; D remains unclear. Trimming took off 1 base at V and 7 bases at J, with 10 bases between the two ends. The CDR3 is 13 amino acids. The CDR3 sequence: CASSLVFMGTQYF. CDR3 coding DNA: TGTGCCAGCAGTTTAGTCTTTATGGGGACCCAGTACTTC.

In this sample, this clonotype turned up many times. This chain uses TRBV6-4 with TRBJ1-1; TRBD1 aligns across 7 bases. The length of the CDR3 is 14 residues. Germline CDR1 MRHNA, CDR2 SNTAGT. The junction had 4 bases not matched to a gene; V was cut back by 6 bases and J by 0 bases. CDR3 nucleotide sequence: TGTGCCAGCAGGGACAGGCCGATGAACACTGAAGCTTTCTTT. It specifies CASRDRPMNTEAFF.

V gene TRBV7-3 combines with J gene TRBJ2-5, with D perhaps TRBD1 or TRBD2 (5 bases each). This CDR3 has 15 residues. CDR1 SGHTA and CDR2 FQGTGA come from the germline V gene. The V end lost 4 bases, the J end lost 5 bases, and 17 bases lay between the germline ends. The CDR3 DNA reads TGTGCCAGCAGCTCCTCCGGGACCGCCACGGAGACCCAGTACTTC. Encoded protein: CASSSSGTATETQYF.